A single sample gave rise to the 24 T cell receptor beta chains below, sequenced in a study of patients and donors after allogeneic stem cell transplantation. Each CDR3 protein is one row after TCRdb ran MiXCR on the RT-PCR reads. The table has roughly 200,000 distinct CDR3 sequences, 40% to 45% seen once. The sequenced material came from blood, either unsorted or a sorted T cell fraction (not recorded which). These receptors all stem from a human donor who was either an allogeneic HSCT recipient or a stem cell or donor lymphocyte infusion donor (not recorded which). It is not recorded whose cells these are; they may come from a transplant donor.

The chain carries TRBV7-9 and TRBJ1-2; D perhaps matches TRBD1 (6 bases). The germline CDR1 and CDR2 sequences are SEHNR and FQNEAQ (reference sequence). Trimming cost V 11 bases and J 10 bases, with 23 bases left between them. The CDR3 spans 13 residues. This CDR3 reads CAGFPGRQGTYTF. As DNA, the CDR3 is TGTGCCGGCTTCCCCGGGAGGCAGGGGACCTACACCTTC.

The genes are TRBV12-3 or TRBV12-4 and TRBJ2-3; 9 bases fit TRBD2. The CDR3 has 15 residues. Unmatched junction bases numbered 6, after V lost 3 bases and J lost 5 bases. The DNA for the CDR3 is TGTGCCAGCAGTTTTAGTAGCGGGAGAGGAGATACGCAGTATTTT. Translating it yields CASSFSSGRGDTQYF.

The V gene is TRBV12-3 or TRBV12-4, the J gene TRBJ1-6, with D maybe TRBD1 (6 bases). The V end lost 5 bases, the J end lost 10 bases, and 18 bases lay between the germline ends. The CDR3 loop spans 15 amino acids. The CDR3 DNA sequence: TGTGCCAGCAGTCCCGCCAGGGGAGTTGGGTCACCCCTCCACTTT. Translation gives CASSPARGVGSPLHF.

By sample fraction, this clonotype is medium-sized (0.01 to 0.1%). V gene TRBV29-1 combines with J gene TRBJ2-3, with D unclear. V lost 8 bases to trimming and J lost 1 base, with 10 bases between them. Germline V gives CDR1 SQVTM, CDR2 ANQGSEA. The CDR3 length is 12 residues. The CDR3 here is CSSSGGTDTQYF. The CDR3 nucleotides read TGCAGCTCGAGTGGGGGCACAGATACGCAGTATTTT.

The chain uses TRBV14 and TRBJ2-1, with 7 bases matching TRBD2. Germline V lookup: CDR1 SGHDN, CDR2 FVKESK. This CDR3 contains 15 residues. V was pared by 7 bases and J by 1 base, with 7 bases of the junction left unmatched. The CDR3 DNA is TGTGCCAGCATCAGCACAGCGGGGTCCTACAATGAGCAGTTCTTC. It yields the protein CASISTAGSYNEQFF.

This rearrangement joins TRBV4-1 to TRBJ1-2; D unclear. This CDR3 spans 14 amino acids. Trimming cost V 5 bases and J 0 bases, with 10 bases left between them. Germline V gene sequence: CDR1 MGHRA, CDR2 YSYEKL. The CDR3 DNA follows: TGCGCCAGCAGCACGGATAGTACTAACTATGGCTACACCTTC. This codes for CASSTDSTNYGYTF.

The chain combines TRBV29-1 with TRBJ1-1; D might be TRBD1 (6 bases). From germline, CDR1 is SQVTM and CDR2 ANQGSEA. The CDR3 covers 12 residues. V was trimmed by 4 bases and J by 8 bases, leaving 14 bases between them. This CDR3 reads CSVVGAGAEAFF. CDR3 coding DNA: TGCAGCGTTGTGGGGGCAGGGGCAGAAGCTTTCTTT.

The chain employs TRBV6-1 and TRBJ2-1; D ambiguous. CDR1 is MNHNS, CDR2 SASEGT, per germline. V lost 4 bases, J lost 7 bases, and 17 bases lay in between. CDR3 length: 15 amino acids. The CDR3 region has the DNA TGTGCCAGCAGTGCAAGTACATTTGGGTCTAATGAGCAGTTCTTC. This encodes CASSASTFGSNEQFF.

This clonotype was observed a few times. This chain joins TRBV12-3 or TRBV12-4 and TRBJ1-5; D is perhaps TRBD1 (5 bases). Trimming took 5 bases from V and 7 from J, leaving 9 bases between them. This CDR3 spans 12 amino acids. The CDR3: CASSQWGQPQHF. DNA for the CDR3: TGTGCCAGCAGTCAGTGGGGGCAGCCCCAGCATTTT.

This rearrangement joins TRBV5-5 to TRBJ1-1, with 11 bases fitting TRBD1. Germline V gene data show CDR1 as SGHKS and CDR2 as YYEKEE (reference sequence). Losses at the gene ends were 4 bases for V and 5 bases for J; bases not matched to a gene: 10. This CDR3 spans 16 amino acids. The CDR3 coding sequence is TGTGCCAGCAGCATCGGACAGGGGGCGCTGGGAACTGAAGCTTTCTTT. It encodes CASSIGQGALGTEAFF.

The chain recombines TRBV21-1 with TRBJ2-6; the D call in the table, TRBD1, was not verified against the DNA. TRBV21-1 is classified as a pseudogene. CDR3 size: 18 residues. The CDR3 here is CASSKPDRPQSGANVLTF. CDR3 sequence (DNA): TGTGCCAGCAGCAAACCGGACAGGCCTCAATCTGGGGCCAACGTCCTGACTTTC.

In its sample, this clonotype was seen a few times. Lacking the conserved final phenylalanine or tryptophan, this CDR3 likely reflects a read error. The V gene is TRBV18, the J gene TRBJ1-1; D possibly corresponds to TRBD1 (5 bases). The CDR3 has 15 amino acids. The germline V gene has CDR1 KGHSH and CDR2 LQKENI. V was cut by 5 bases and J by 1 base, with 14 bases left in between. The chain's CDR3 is CASSEGIPSNTEAFL. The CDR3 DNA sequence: TGTGCCAGCTCAGAGGGGATCCCTTCGAACACTGAAGCTTTCCTT.

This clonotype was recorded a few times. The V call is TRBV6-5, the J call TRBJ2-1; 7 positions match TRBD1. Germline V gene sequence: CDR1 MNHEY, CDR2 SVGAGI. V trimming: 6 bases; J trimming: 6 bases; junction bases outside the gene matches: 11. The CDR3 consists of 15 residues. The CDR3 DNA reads TGTGCCAGCAGCCCCGACAGGGCGATTGCCAATGAGCAGTTCTTC. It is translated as CASSPDRAIANEQFF.

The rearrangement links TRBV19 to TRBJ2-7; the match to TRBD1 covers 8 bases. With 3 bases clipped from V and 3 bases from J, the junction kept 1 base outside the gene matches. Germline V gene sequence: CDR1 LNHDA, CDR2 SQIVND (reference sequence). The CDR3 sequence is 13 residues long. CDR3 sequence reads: CASSIGQGYEQYF. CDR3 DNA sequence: TGTGCCAGTAGTATTGGACAGGGCTACGAGCAGTACTTC.

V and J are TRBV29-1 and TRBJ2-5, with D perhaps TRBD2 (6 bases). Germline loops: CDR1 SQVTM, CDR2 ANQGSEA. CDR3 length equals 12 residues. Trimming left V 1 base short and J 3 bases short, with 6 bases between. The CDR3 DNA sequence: TGCAGCGTTGAAGCTAGCGAAGAGACCCAGTACTTC. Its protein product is CSVEASEETQYF.

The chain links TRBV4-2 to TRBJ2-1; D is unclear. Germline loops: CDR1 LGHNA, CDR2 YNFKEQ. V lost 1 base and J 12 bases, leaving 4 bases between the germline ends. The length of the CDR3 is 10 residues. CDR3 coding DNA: TGTGCCAGCAGCCAAGGGGTGCAGTTCTTC. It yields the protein CASSQGVQFF.

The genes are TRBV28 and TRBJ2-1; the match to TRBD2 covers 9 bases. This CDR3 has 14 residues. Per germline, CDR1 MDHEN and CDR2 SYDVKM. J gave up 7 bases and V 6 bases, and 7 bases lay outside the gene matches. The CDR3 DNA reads TGTGCCAGCAGACACCTTGGACTAGCGAATGAGCAGTTCTTC. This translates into CASRHLGLANEQFF.

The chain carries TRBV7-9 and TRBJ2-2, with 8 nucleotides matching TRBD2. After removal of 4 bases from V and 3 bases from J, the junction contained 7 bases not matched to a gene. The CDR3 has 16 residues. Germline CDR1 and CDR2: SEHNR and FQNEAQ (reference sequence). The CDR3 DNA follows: TGTGCCAGCAGCTCCTTGCGGGAGGCTTACACCGGGGAGCTGTTTTTT. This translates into CASSSLREAYTGELFF.

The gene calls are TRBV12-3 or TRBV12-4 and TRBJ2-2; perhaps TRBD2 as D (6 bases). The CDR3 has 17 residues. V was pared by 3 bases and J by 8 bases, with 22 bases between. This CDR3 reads CASSFLIGASRGGELFF. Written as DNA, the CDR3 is TGTGCCAGCAGTTTTTTGATCGGAGCCTCCCGGGGGGGGGAGCTGTTTTTT.

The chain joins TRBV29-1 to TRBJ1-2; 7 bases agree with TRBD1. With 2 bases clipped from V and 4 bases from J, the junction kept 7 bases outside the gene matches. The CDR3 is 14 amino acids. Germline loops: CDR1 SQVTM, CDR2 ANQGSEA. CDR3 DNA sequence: TGCAGCGTTGAATTACAGGGGATCGGCTATGGCTACACCTTC. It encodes CSVELQGIGYGYTF.

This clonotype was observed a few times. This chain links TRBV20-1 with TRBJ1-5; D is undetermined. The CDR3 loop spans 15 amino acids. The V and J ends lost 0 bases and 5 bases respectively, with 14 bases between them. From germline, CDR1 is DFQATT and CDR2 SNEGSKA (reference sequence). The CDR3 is CSARDWNGGDQPQHF. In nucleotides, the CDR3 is TGCAGTGCTAGAGATTGGAACGGCGGGGATCAGCCCCAGCATTTT.

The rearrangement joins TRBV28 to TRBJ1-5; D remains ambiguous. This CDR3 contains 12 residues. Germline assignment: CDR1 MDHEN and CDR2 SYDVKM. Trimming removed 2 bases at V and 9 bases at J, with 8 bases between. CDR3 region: CASSLIGGPQHF. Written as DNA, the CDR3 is TGTGCCAGCAGTTTAATTGGTGGGCCCCAGCATTTT.

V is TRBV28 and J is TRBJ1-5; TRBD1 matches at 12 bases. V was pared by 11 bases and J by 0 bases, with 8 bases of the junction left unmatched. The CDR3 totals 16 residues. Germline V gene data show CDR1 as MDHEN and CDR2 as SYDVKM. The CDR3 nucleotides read TGTGCCGCGGGGGGACAGGGGGCCTCTAGCAATCAGCCCCAGCATTTT. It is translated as CAAGGQGASSNQPQHF.

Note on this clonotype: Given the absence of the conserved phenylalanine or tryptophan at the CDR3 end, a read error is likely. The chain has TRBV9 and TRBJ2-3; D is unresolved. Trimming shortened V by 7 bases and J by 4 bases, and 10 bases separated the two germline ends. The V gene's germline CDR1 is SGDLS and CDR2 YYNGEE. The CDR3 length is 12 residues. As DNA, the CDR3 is TGTGCCAGCGAAGAACCCTCAGATACGCAGTATATT. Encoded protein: CASEEPSDTQYI.